These 13 T cell receptor beta chains were sequenced from one sample in a study of post-analysis software for immune sequencing data. General study results and limits: The study found TRBV5-6, TRBV5-1 and TRBV20-1 among roughly 5 TRBV segments more frequent in patients than controls.

Their target antigens are unknown. cDNA libraries of TCR beta carried unique molecular identifiers. Each CDR3 protein is one row after TCRdb ran MiXCR on the PCR reads. The sample comprises some 240,000 distinct CDR3 sequences, less than 40% of which are singletons, and approximately 4.6% rests with the top ten. Sequencing was done on a sample of blood. The receptors come from a girl aged 5-17 years with multiple sclerosis.

The chain employs TRBV12-3 or TRBV12-4 and TRBJ2-2, with 7 bases matching TRBD2. V lost 3 bases to trimming and J lost 0 bases; unmatched junction nucleotides: 4. This CDR3 contains 16 residues. For the CDR3, the DNA is TGTGCCAGCAGTTTTGCGCTAGCGGCGAACACCGGGGAGCTGTTTTTT. Residues: CASSFALAANTGELFF.

A note on this clonotype: The junction departs from the called germline gene at one end, perhaps through a read error. V and J are TRBV24-1 and TRBJ2-7; 13 positions agree with TRBD2. The DNA end is more similar to TRBJ2-5, so the J call may be wrong. The CDR3 covers 17 residues. The germline CDR1 and CDR2 sequences are KGHDR and SFDVKD. CDR3 bases: TGTGCCACGAGTGATACCCGGACTAGCGGGAGTCGGGAGACCCAGTACTTC. It yields the protein CATSDTRTSGSRETQYF.

There are many counts of this clonotype. CDR3 loop: CSARQSSGANVLTF. CDR3 bases: TGCAGTGCTAGACAAAGCTCTGGGGCCAACGTCCTGACTTTC. The V gene is TRBV20-1, the J gene TRBJ2-6; D uncertain. This CDR3 has 14 residues. The V and J ends lost 2 bases and 0 bases respectively, with 5 bases between them. Germline V lookup: CDR1 DFQATT, CDR2 SNEGSKA (reference sequence).

The rearrangement links TRBV20-1 to TRBJ1-1, with D perhaps matching TRBD1 (6 bases). Trimming removed 0 bases at V and 4 bases at J, with 15 bases between. Per the germline V gene, CDR1 is DFQATT and CDR2 is SNEGSKA (reference sequence). This CDR3 contains 15 residues. CDR3 nucleotides: TGCAGTGCTAGAGATCTGAGGGGGGCAAGCACTGAAGCTTTCTTT. Its protein is CSARDLRGASTEAFF.

This clonotype has only a few counts. The gene calls are TRBV7-2 and TRBJ2-1; no firm D call. Trimming stripped 1 base from V and 5 bases from J, with 6 bases between. The germline V gene has CDR1 SGHTA and CDR2 FQGNSA. The CDR3 consists of 13 residues. The CDR3 sequence: CASSLVRDNEQFF. CDR3 DNA: TGTGCCAGCAGCTTAGTTAGGGACAATGAGCAGTTCTTC.

This clonotype was seen a few times. The chain joins TRBV2 to TRBJ1-1; D is uncertain. Germline CDR1 SNHLY, CDR2 FYNNEI. The CDR3 is 11 amino acids. The V and J ends lost 6 bases and 6 bases respectively, with 8 bases between them. For the CDR3, the DNA is TGTGCCAGCAGCGTGCCCCCTGAAGCTTTCTTT. Translated, it gives CASSVPPEAFF.

This clonotype has at least ten counts. The chain uses TRBV11-2 and TRBJ1-1, with unresolved D. From germline, CDR1 is SGHAT and CDR2 FQNNGV. The germline V and J ends were trimmed by 5 bases and 6 bases, with 13 bases remaining between them. CDR3 length equals 13 residues. In DNA, the CDR3 is TGTGCCAGCAGCCTCGAGCCAGGATCTGAAGCTTTCTTT. Encoded protein: CASSLEPGSEAFF.

Many counts were recorded for this clonotype. The gene calls are TRBV3-1 and TRBJ1-1, with D perhaps matching TRBD1 (6 bases). The CDR3 spans 14 residues. V was pared by 0 bases and J by 4 bases, with 9 bases between. CDR1 and CDR2 from the germline V gene are LGHDT and YNNKEL (reference sequence). The CDR3 protein is CASSQELGGTEAFF. CDR3 DNA sequence: TGTGCCAGCAGCCAAGAATTAGGGGGCACTGAAGCTTTCTTT.

The sample holds a few counts of this clonotype. V usage is TRBV10-3 and J usage is TRBJ1-6, with a tentative D call TRBD1 (6 bases). V lost 6 bases and J lost 6, with 15 bases in between. Germline values: CDR1 ENHRY, CDR2 SYGVKD. The CDR3 covers 15 residues. CDR3 bases: TGTGCCATCAGGAACAGGGAAGAGGGTAATTCACCCCTCCACTTT. It specifies CAIRNREEGNSPLHF.

This clonotype was seen many times. The genes are TRBV25-1 and TRBJ1-4; 8 nucleotides match TRBD1. The CDR3 is 12 amino acids. V lost 11 bases to trimming and J lost 8 bases; unmatched junction nucleotides: 7. Germline CDR1 and CDR2: MGHDK and SYGVNS. CDR3 loop: CAAGGAGEKLFF. CDR3 sequence (DNA): TGTGCCGCAGGGGGCGCCGGGGAAAAACTGTTTTTT.

This clonotype was seen many times. This chain uses TRBV9 with TRBJ1-4; 9 bases fit TRBD1. Trimming at V came to 4 bases and at J to 3 bases, leaving 7 bases not matched to a gene. The length of the CDR3 is 16 residues. From germline, CDR1 is SGDLS and CDR2 YYNGEE. In DNA form, the CDR3 reads TGTGCCAGCAGCCCCCATGGGACAGGGTCTAATGAAAAACTGTTTTTT. It codes for CASSPHGTGSNEKLFF.

This clonotype was observed a few times. V usage is TRBV5-1 and J usage is TRBJ1-1; D is uncertain. The CDR3 length is 14 residues. Germline loops: CDR1 SGHRS, CDR2 YFSETQ. Trimming removed 0 bases at V and 5 bases at J, with 11 bases between. CDR3 region: CASSLGIGITEAFF. DNA of the CDR3: TGCGCCAGCAGCTTGGGAATAGGAATTACTGAAGCTTTCTTT.

V usage is TRBV12-3 or TRBV12-4 and J usage is TRBJ1-4; TRBD1 matches 8 bases. The CDR3 has 11 amino acids. V was clipped by 8 bases and J by 8 bases; unmatched bases: 1. The CDR3 is CASGTGEKLFF. In DNA form, the CDR3 reads TGTGCCAGCGGGACAGGCGAAAAACTGTTTTTT.